This T cell receptor beta chain comes out of a study of technical replicates of blood from a handful of donors (dated by TCRdb to 2017 to 2019). Remarks on this clone: Its antigen is currently not known. Base qualities are not provided; no much larger clone lies one nucleotide away.

Including the terminal cysteine and phenylalanine, the CDR3 comprises 14 residues. Only the CDR3 part of the read is kept: 42 bases, read in frame from the first base. The germline V gene specifies SGDLS as CDR1 and YYNGEE as CDR2. Trimmed from V: 3 bases; trimmed from J: 4 bases; junction bases lacking a gene match: 2. Libraries were built with the immunoSEQ multiplex PCR assay. TCRdb took over this immuneACCESS table, retaining in-frame rearrangements with V and J assigned. Such tables are incomplete; in checked studies, under half of the missing clones stem from an unresolved V gene, and the remainder is unexplained. The sample table records some 80,000 clones; about 92% of these occur just once. The biggest ten clones account for about 0.41% of the sample.

The receptor was derived from a human donor in good health. The chain couples TRBV9 to TRBJ2-7, with TRBD2 matching 12 junction bases. Sequenced sample: T cells isolated from PBMCs. DNA sequence: TGTGCCAGCAGCGCTAGCGGGAGGGCGTACGAGCAGTACTTC. Translated, this is CASSASGRAYEQYF.